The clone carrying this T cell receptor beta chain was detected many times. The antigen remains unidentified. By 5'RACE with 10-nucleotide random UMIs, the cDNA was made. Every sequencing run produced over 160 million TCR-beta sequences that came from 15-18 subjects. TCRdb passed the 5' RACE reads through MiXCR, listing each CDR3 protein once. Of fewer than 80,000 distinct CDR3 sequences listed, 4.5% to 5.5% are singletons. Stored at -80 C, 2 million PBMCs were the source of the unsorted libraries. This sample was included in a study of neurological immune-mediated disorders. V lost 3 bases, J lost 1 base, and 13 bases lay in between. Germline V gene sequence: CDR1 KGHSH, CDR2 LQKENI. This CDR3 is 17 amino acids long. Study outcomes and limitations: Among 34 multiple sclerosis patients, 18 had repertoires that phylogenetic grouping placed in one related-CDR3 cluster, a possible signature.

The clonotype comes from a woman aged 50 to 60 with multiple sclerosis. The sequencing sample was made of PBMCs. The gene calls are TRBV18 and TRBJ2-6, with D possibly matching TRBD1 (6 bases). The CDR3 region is CASSPRTANSGANVLTF. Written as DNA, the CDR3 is TGTGCCAGCTCACCCCGGACAGCGAATTCTGGGGCCAACGTCCTGACTTTC.